This T cell receptor (beta chain) appears in the sequencing data of a study of cytomegalovirus exposure and HLA in healthy donors. Study-wide findings and caveats: There were fewer than 200 TCR beta chains listed as cytomegalovirus-associated.

The PCR used 60 Vbeta and 13 Jbeta primers. Measured with immunoSEQ multiplex PCR; TCRdb has only the in-frame clones, and not every one. The sample holds 150,000 to 180,000 clones, over 75% seen once. With respect to this clone: The antigen is undetermined.

Healthy bone marrow donors made up the cohort. Trimming stripped 6 bases from V and 0 bases from J, with 6 bases between. Germline V gives CDR1 SGHTA, CDR2 FQGTGA. The CDR3 runs 13 residues. Sequencing was performed on PBMCs. The chain links TRBV7-3 to TRBJ1-3; no reliable D call. This TCR derives from a woman aged 40 to 50 in good health and CMV-seropositive. The DNA for the CDR3 is TGTGCCAGCAGAGCCTCCTCTGGAAACACCATATATTTT. Protein: CASRASSGNTIYF.